This T cell receptor (beta chain) was captured in a study of blood T cells in healthy people across ages (dated by TCRdb to 2015 to 2017). Study-level background: In model experiments, template switching captured roughly one uniquely barcoded TCR beta cDNA molecule for every two T cells. The study measured age-related changes in TCR beta repertoire diversity using deep sequencing normalized with unique cDNA molecular identifiers. The study analyzed two additional independent replicas of 1 million unique cDNA reads from the same blood draw for two donors, one aged 18 to 29 and one aged 80 or older. The donors were divided into four age groups: young (average approximately 17 years), middle-aged (almost 40), aged (about 60) and long-lived (roughly 82). Overall results and qualifications from the work: The long-lived group showed more naive CD4+ T cells, fewer expanded clones and increased TCR diversity than the aged group, suggesting age selection. Total diversity estimates from one million sequenced T cells were considered lower bounds and underestimates. Donor CMV infection status was unknown, potentially confounding age-related changes in expanded clonotypes. As age increased, observed TCR beta diversity per million T cells dropped in a roughly linear way, and a significant reduction was already evident by age 40. Conclusive comparison of naive and antigen-experienced compartments was prevented by the profiling of bulk unsorted PBMCs. There was a strong correlation between observed TCR beta diversity and the percentage of naive T cells measured by flow cytometry.

The approximately 39 donors, aged about 6 to 100 years, were systemically healthy Caucasian individuals from Russia. Each donor gave roughly 11 milliliters of peripheral blood, drawn into EDTA-treated Vacutainer tubes. PBMCs were isolated by Ficoll-Paque density-gradient centrifugation, with at least 6 million obtained per sample. Total RNA was extracted from PBMCs with Trizol reagent, with at least 6 micrograms obtained per sample. The percentages of naive CD45RAhigh/CD27high T cells were determined by flow cytometry on a PBMC aliquot from every donor. In this sample, this clonotype turned up many times. Its antigen is not yet known. Base-call qualities are not available, and no considerably larger clone is one nucleotide away. The method behind the library was 5' RACE. The reads were generated on an Illumina HiSeq 2500. A second PCR of about 7 to 12 cycles was run with a J-beta primer mix and a sample-barcoded 5' primer. Each TCR beta cDNA molecule received a unique molecular identifier from a template-switch 5' adaptor carrying 12 random nucleotides. At least 3 million CDR3-containing paired-end reads were obtained from each sample. First-strand cDNA was synthesized from all RNA with the Mint cDNA synthesis kit, primed by a TRBC-specific oligonucleotide. All cDNA was treated with uracil-DNA glycosylase and then went through a first 18-cycle PCR with the universal primers M1SS and BC2_uni_R. Per the source publication's procedure: Normalization of each sample was performed by random selection of 1 million high-quality reads, each carrying a distinct molecular identifier. Reads with shared molecular identifiers were discarded instead of being binned into consensus sequences. MiTCR, set to a Q25 quality threshold and the strictest error-elimination algorithm, was used for CDR3 identification, clonotype clustering and error correction. A nonparametric unseen species model with Euler transformation was used to estimate a lower bound on total TCR beta diversity. In TCRdb, the public reads were trimmed at Q25 with fastp and aligned with MiXCR, with productive beta chains retained. Each CDR3 protein appears once, grouped with its most common genes and DNA. TCRdb's processing, not the study's, gives the V and J calls here. The sample includes more than 900,000 distinct CDR3 sequences, with 25% to 30% observed a single time. The ten largest make up more than 8.5% of the sample.

The junction carries 14 bases between V and J, which are trimmed by 1 base and 2 bases respectively. The CDR3 runs 16 residues from the cysteine to the phenylalanine. The CDR3 DNA has 48 bases and is translated from base 1. As encoded in the germline V gene (reference sequence), CDR1 is SEHNR while CDR2 is FQNEAQ. These sequences were also reported in another study, on T cells of mothers and their children. The second paper further reports: Nine systemically healthy Caucasian individuals, comprising three mothers and their six children, were included as donors. cDNA synthesis consumed the entire amount of extracted RNA, loaded at 1.5 ug RNA in each 15 ul reaction. In the second PCR, the M1S primer introduced both the sample barcodes and 2-4 random nucleotides. Over 9 million TCR beta CDR3 reads were obtained for each mother, and approximately 3.2 million reads were obtained for each child. Thymic selection shapes the output of TCR recombination in a similar way in related and unrelated pairs, and inherited differences have a minor effect. Normalized repertoire overlap in related mother-child pairs was always slightly higher than in unrelated mother-child pairs, but the difference was never significant. No persistent microchimeric T cell clones were found, with a detection sensitivity of roughly 100 clones per million clonotypes. To look for features that set related mother-child pairs apart from unrelated individuals, the researchers ran deep NGS to compare the TCR beta repertoires of mothers and children. Mothers averaged around 43 +/- 4 years of age and children averaged about 12 +/- 4 years. After adapter ligation was performed with NEBNext reagents, the libraries were sequenced on an Illumina HiSeq 2000 with 100+100 nt paired-end reads. To prevent cross-contamination, the mother and child libraries were prepared one month apart and sequenced in separate runs. For each donor, somewhere between roughly 450,000 and 2,100,000 distinct TCR beta clonotypes were identified. Naive TCR beta clonotypes were estimated from low-frequency clonotypes matched to each donor's FACS-determined naive share, without sorting.

The receptor was isolated from a woman aged 40 to 50 in good health. The chain links TRBV7-9 with TRBJ1-2; TRBD1 is a weak D gene call, 5 bases matching. The specimen sequenced was blood. DNA sequence: TGTGCCAGCAGCTTAGTGCAGGGTGTGAAGAACTATGGCTACACCTTC. This is translated as CASSLVQGVKNYGYTF.